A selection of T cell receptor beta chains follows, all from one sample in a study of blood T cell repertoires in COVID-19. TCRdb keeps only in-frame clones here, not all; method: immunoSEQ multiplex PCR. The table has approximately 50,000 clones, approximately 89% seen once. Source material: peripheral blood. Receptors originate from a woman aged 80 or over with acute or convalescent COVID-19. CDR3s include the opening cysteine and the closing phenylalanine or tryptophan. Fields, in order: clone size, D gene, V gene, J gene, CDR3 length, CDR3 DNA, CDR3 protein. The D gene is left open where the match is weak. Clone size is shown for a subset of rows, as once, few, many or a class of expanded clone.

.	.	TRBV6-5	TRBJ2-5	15	TGTGCCAGCTACCCTAGGAAAGGGGAAAAAGAGACCCAGTACTTC	CASYPRKGEKETQYF
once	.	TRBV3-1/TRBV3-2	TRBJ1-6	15	TGTGCCAGCAGCCAAGATCTTTCTCTGGGGAGGCCCCTCCACTTT	CASSQDLSLGRPLHF
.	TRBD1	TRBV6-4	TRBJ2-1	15	TGTGCCAGCAGTATCGCAGGGGGCTCCTACAATGAGCAGTTCTTC	CASSIAGGSYNEQFF
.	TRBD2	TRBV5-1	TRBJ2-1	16	TGCGCCAGCAGCCTATATAGCGGGGACGGCAACAATGAGCAGTTCTTC	CASSLYSGDGNNEQFF
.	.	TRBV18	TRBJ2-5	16	TGTGCCAGCTCACCCGTCGTGGCGGGTATCGAAGAGACCCAGTACTTC	CASSPVVAGIEETQYF
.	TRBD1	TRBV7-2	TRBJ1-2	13	TGTGCCAGCAGCACCGGGACAGCCTATGGCTACACCTTC	CASSTGTAYGYTF
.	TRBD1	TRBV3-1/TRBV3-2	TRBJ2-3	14	TGTGCCAGCAGCCGCATAACAGGGGGGCATCTCCCATGTTTT	CASSRITGGHLPCF
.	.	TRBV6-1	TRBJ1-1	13	TGTGCCAGCAGTGAGGGGAGGGCGTCTGAAGCTTTCTTT	CASSEGRASEAFF
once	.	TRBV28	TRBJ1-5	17	TGTGCCAGCAGTCCACTGGGCAGCAGTTATAGCAATCAGCCCCAGCATTTT	CASSPLGSSYSNQPQHF
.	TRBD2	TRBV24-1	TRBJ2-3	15	TGTGCCACCAGTAAGCGGGGGCGTGACCCAGATACGCAGTATTTT	CATSKRGRDPDTQYF
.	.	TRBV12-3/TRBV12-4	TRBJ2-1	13	TGTGCCAGCAGTTCGACTCCCCCTAATGAGCAGTTCTTC	CASSSTPPNEQFF
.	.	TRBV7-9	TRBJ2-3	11	TGTGCCAGCGGCAGCACAGATACGCAGTATTTT	CASGSTDTQYF
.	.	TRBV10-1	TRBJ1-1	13	TGCGCCAGCTCGGAGGGAACGGACACTGAAGCTTTCTTT	CASSEGTDTEAFF
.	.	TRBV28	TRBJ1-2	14	TGTGCCAGCAGTTTACCCACAGAGAACTATGGCTACACCTTC	CASSLPTENYGYTF
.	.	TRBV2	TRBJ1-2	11	TGTGCAACACAGGCTCTGTCTGGCTACACCTTC	CATQALSGYTF
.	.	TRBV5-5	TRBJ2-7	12	TGTGCCAGCAGGAGGGAAGGTGACGAGCAGTACTTC	CASRREGDEQYF
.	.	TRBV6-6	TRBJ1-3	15	TGTGCCAGCAGTTCTGGCTCAGTGCCTGGAAACACCATATATTTT	CASSSGSVPGNTIYF
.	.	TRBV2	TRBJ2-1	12	TGTGCCAGCAGGGTTATCGGGAATGAGCAGTTCTTC	CASRVIGNEQFF
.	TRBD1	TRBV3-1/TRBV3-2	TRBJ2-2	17	TGTGCCAGCAGCCAAGCAGGGACAGGGTTCGTTCCCGGGGAGCTGTTTTTT	CASSQAGTGFVPGELFF
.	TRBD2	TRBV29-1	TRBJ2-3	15	TGCAGCGTAGCCACTAGCGGGGGGATATCGGATACGCAGTATTTT	CSVATSGGISDTQYF
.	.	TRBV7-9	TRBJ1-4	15	TGTGCCAGCAGCGACCCCGGGACAACTAATGAAAAACTGTTTTTT	CASSDPGTTNEKLFF
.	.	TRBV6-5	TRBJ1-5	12	TGTGCCAGCAGGGAGCGGAATCAGCCCCAGCATTTT	CASRERNQPQHF
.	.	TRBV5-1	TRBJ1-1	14	TGCGCCAGCAGCTTGAGCGGCGGGAACACTGAAGCTTTCTTT	CASSLSGGNTEAFF
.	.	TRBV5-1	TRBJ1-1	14	TGCGCCAGCAGCTTGGAGACGGGGAACACTGAAGCTTTCTTT	CASSLETGNTEAFF
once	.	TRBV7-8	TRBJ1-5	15	TGTGCCAGCAGCTTAAATGTAGGAGGGAATCAGCCCCAGCATTTT	CASSLNVGGNQPQHF
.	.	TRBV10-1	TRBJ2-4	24	TGCGCCACCCACCACCCATCCGGGACTCCGACCTCGGAAGCCCCCGGGGAAGCCAAAAACATTCAGTACTTC	CATHHPSGTPTSEAPGEAKNIQYF
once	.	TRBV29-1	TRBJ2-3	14	TGCAGCGTTGGTGCAGGAACGACCACAGATACGCAGTATTTT	CSVGAGTTTDTQYF
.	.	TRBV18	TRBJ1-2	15	TGTGCCAGCTCACCAAACACCGGAGGGGTGGATGGCTACACCTTC	CASSPNTGGVDGYTF
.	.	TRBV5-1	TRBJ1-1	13	TGCGCCAGCAGCTTGCAGGCCTACACTGAAGCTTTCTTT	CASSLQAYTEAFF
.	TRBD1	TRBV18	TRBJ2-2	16	TGTGCCAGCTCACCCCCGGGACAGACGAACACCGGGGAGCTGTTTTTT	CASSPPGQTNTGELFF
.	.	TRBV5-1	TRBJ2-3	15	TGCGCCAGCAGCTTGGGAGGCGGAGTCACAGATACGCAGTATTTT	CASSLGGGVTDTQYF
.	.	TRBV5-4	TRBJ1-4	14	TGTGCCAGCAGCTTTGAAGGGGTTGATGAAAAACTGTTTTTT	CASSFEGVDEKLFF
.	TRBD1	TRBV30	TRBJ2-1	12	TGTGCCTGGACTGACAGGGACAAGGAGCAGTTCTTC	CAWTDRDKEQFF
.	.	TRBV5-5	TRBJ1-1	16	TGTGCCAGCAGGGTGGGAGGGACACGGGGAAACACTGAAGCTTTCTTT	CASRVGGTRGNTEAFF
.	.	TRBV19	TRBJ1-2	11	TGTGCCAGTAGTGGGGGGAATGGCTACACCTTC	CASSGGNGYTF
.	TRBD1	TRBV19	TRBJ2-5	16	TGTGCCAGTACCCCCCGGACAGGGAATGCGGAAGAGACCCAGTACTTC	CASTPRTGNAEETQYF
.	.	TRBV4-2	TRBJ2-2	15	TGTGCCAGCAGCCATTTACAGGCGAACACCGGGGAGCTGTTTTTT	CASSHLQANTGELFF
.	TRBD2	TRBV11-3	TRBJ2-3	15	TGTGCCAGCAGCCGTAGCGGGGGAGACACAGATACGCAGTATTTT	CASSRSGGDTDTQYF
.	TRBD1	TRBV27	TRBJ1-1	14	TGTGCCAGCAGACCGGGACAGCCGAACACTGAAGCTTTCTTT	CASRPGQPNTEAFF
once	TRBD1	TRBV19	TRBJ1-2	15	TGTGCCAGTAGTACCTCCGGACAGGGGATTTATGGCTACACCTTC	CASSTSGQGIYGYTF
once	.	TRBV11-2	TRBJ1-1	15	TGTGCCAGCAGCCTCCCCTTAGGGGGGGGCACTGAAGCTTTCTTT	CASSLPLGGGTEAFF
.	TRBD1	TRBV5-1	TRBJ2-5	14	TGCGCCAGCAGCTCGACAGGGCAAGGGGAGACCCAGTACTTC	CASSSTGQGETQYF
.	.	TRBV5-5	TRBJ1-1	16	TGTGCCAGCAGCTTGGGTGCGGGAGTATTGGGAACTGAAGCTTTCTTT	CASSLGAGVLGTEAFF